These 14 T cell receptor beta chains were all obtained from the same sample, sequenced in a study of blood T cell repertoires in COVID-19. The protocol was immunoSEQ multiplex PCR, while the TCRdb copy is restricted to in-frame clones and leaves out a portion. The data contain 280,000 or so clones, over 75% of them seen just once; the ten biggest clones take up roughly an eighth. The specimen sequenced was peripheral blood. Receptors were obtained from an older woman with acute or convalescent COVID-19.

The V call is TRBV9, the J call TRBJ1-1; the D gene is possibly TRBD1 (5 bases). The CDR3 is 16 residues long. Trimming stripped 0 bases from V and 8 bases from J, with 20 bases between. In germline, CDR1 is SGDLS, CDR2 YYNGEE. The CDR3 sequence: CASSVVVVGTKNEAFF. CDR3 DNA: TGTGCCAGCAGCGTAGTAGTTGTCGGGACTAAGAACGAAGCTTTCTTT.

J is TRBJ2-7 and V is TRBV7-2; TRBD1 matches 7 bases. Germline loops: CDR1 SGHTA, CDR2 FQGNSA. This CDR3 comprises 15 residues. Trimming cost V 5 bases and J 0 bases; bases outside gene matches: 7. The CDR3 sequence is CASSPRTGSSYEQYF. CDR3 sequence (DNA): TGTGCCAGCAGCCCCCGGACAGGCAGCTCCTACGAGCAGTACTTC.

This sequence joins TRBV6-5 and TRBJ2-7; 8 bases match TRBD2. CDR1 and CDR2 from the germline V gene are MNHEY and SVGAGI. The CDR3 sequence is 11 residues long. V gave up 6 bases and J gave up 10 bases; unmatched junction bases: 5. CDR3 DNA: TGTGCCAGCAGGCGTAGCGGGGCCCAGTACTTC. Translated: CASRRSGAQYF.

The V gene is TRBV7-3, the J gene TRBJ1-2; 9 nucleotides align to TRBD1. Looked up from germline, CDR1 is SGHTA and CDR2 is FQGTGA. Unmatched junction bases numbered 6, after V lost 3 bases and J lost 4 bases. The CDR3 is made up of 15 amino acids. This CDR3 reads CASSLGQGRFYGYTF. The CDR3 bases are TGTGCCAGCAGCTTGGGACAGGGACGTTTCTATGGCTACACCTTC.

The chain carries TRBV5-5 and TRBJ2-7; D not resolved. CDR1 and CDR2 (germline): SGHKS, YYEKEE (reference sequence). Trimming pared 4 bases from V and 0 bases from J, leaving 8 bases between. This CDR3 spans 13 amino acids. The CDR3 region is CASSPGSSYEQYF. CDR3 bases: TGTGCCAGCAGCCCCGGGTCCTCCTACGAGCAGTACTTC.

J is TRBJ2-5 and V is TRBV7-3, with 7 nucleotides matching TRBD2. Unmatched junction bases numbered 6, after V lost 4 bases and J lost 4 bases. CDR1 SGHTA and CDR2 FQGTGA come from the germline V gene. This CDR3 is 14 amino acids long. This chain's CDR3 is CASSSFGGRETQYF. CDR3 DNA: TGTGCCAGCAGCTCTTTCGGCGGGAGAGAGACCCAGTACTTC.

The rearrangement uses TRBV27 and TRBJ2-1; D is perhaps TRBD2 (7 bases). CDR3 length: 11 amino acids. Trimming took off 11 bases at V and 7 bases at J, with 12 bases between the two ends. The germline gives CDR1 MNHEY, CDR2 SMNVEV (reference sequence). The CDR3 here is CAGGRGNEQFF. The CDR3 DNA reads TGTGCCGGGGGGAGGGGGAATGAGCAGTTCTTC.

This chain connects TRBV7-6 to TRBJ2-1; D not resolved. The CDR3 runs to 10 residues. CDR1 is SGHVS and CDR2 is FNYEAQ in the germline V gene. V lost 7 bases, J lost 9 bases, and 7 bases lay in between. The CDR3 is CASTSTEQFF. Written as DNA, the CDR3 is TGTGCCAGCACAAGCACTGAGCAGTTCTTC.

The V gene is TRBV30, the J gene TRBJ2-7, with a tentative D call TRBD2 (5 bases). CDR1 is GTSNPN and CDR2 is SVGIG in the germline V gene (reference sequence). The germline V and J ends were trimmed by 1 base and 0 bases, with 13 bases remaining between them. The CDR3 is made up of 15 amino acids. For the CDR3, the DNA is TGTGCCTGGAGTGAAACCGGACTCATCTCCTACGAGCAGTACTTC. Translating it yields CAWSETGLISYEQYF.

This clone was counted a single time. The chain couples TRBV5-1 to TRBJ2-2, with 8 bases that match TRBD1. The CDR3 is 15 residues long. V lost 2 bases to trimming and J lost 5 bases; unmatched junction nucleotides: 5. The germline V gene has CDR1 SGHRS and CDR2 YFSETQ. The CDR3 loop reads CASSFYRGRTGELFF. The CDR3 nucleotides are TGCGCCAGCAGCTTTTACAGGGGGAGGACCGGGGAGCTGTTTTTT.

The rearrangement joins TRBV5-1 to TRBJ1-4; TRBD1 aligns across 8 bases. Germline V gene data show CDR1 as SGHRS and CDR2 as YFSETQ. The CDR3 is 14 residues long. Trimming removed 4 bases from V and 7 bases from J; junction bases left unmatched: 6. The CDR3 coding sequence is TGCGCCAGCAGCCTTACCGGGACAGGTGAAAAACTGTTTTTT. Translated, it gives CASSLTGTGEKLFF.

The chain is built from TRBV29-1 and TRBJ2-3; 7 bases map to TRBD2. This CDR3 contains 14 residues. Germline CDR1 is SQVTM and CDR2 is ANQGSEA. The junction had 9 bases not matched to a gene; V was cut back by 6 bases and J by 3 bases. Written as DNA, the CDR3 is TGCAGCGTACTAGCGTATGGGGAAACAGATACGCAGTATTTT. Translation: CSVLAYGETDTQYF.

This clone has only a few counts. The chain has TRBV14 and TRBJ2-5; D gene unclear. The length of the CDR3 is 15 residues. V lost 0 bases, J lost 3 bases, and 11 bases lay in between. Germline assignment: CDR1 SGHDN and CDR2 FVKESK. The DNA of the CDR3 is TGTGCCAGCAGCCAAGATAAGAGACTTGAAGAGACCCAGTACTTC. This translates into CASSQDKRLEETQYF.

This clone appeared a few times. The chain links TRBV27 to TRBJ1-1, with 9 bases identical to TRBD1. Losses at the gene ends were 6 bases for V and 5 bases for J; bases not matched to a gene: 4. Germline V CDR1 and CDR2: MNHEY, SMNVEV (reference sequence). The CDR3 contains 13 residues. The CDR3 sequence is CASSDRGKTEAFF. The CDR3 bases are TGTGCCAGCAGCGACAGGGGGAAGACTGAAGCTTTCTTT.